These 24 T cell receptor beta chains were sequenced from one sample in a study of Ad26.COV2.S vaccination and SARS-CoV-2 variants. Treatment indicated: about 20 received Ad26.COV2.S at low or high dose, single or two shots; roughly five received placebo; per-sample allocation not given. Sampling was performed 63 days after the first vaccine or placebo injection. Assay used: immunoSEQ multiplex PCR; TCRdb lists only in-frame clones, some missing. Of about 410,000 clones listed, around nine tenths were seen once; the top ten hold 3.5%. The specimen comprised peripheral blood, sampled in a trial of Ad26.COV2.S vaccine versus placebo. All receptors come from a person aged 18-65 years who received the Ad26.COV2.S COVID-19 vaccine or a placebo.

The count of this clone is one. Distinct nucleotide sequences in the sample also encode this CDR3. The chain employs TRBV18 and TRBJ1-2; TRBD1 is a possible D gene (6 bases). Trimming pared 3 bases from V and 0 bases from J, leaving 8 bases between. Germline CDR1 KGHSH, CDR2 LQKENI. The CDR3 contains 14 residues. The CDR3 DNA is TGTGCCAGCTCACCGGACAGAGCTAACTATGGCTACACCTTC. Translation gives CASSPDRANYGYTF.

The chain links TRBV5-1 to TRBJ1-4; D unclear. V was trimmed by 0 bases and J by 5 bases, leaving 8 bases between them. The CDR3 extends over 14 amino acids. From germline, CDR1 is SGHRS and CDR2 YFSETQ. As DNA, the CDR3 is TGCGCCAGCAGCTTGGGGGGTGAAAATGAAAAACTGTTTTTT. Amino acid sequence: CASSLGGENEKLFF.

The rearrangement uses TRBV12-3 or TRBV12-4 and TRBJ1-6; D call uncertain. The CDR3 has 13 residues. The germline V and J ends were trimmed by 5 bases and 7 bases, with 9 bases remaining between them. The CDR3 here is CASSLNPNSPLHF. The DNA of the CDR3 is TGTGCCAGCAGTCTTAATCCCAATTCACCCCTCCACTTT.

This clone occurred once. This sequence joins TRBV10-3 and TRBJ2-1, with TRBD1 identical over 10 bases. Trimming took 2 bases from V and 7 from J; bases not matched to a gene: 8. The CDR3 sequence is 16 residues long. CDR1 is ENHRY, CDR2 SYGVKD, per germline. CDR3 loop: CAISEPEGQGRNEQFF. The CDR3, as DNA: TGTGCCATCAGTGAGCCGGAGGGACAGGGGCGGAATGAGCAGTTCTTC.

The chain employs TRBV9 and TRBJ2-1; 12 bases agree with TRBD2. The CDR3 is 15 residues long. CDR1 and CDR2 from the germline V gene are SGDLS and YYNGEE. The V and J ends lost 3 bases and 7 bases, in that order; junction bases with no gene match: 5. The CDR3 region has the DNA TGTGCCAGCAGCGCTAGCGGGGGGGCCTTGAATGAGCAGTTCTTC. Its translation: CASSASGGALNEQFF.

The chain carries TRBV11-2 and TRBJ1-1; D is uncertain. Trimming removed 1 base from V and 1 base from J, with 10 bases in between. Germline CDR1 reads SGHAT; CDR2 reads FQNNGV. CDR3 length: 15 amino acids. The CDR3 is CASSLGWGRNTEAFF. The CDR3 region has the DNA TGTGCCAGCAGCTTAGGGTGGGGAAGGAACACTGAAGCTTTCTTT.

The rearrangement links TRBV5-1 to TRBJ1-6; TRBD1 is a possible D gene (5 bases). Germline lookup yields CDR1 SGHRS and CDR2 YFSETQ. This CDR3 has 14 amino acids. The ends were cut back, 2 bases at V and 6 bases at J, with 9 bases in the middle. CDR3 DNA: TGCGCCAGCAGCTTCGACAGTGTTAATTCACCCCTCCACTTT. Protein: CASSFDSVNSPLHF. The entire variable domain, with the rest obtained from reference TRBV5-1 and TRBJ1-6, is as follows: KAGVTQTPRYLIKTRGQQVTLSCSPISGHRSVSWYQQTPGQGLQFLFEYFSETQRNKGNFPGRFSGRQFSNSRSEMNVSTLELGDSALYLCASSFDSVNSPLHFGNGTRLTVT.

The chain employs TRBV6-5 and TRBJ2-1; 8 bases agree with TRBD2. Germline trimming cut 6 bases from V and 7 bases from J; bases unmatched to any gene: 5. The CDR3 totals 13 residues. From germline, CDR1 is MNHEY and CDR2 SVGAGI. This CDR3 reads CASRRGANNEQFF. CDR3 coding DNA: TGTGCCAGCAGGCGGGGGGCCAATAATGAGCAGTTCTTC.

The gene calls are TRBV3-1 (or the pseudogene TRBV3-2) and TRBJ1-6, with D unclear. This CDR3 is built from 14 residues. CDR1 is LGHDT and CDR2 is YNNKEL in the germline V gene (reference sequence). V was cut by 4 bases and J by 7 bases, with 11 bases left in between. This CDR3 reads CASSLTRKNSPLHF. The CDR3 DNA sequence: TGTGCCAGCAGCCTCACAAGGAAAAATTCACCCCTCCACTTT.

The chain uses TRBV18 and TRBJ1-4; D is uncertain. CDR3 length: 15 amino acids. Germline CDR1 is KGHSH and CDR2 is LQKENI. Trimming removed 3 bases from V and 2 bases from J, with 10 bases in between. DNA of the CDR3: TGTGCCAGCTCACCTCTGGGAGCGACTAATGAAAAACTGTTTTTT. Protein product: CASSPLGATNEKLFF.

The chain combines TRBV6-5 with TRBJ1-1, with D tentatively TRBD1 (5 bases). The V end lost 5 bases, the J end lost 1 base, and 8 bases lay between the germline ends. In germline, CDR1 is MNHEY, CDR2 SVGAGI. The CDR3 has 13 amino acids. DNA of the CDR3: TGTGCCAGCAGTAGTAGGGGGAACACTGAAGCTTTCTTT. Its translation is CASSSRGNTEAFF.

This chain links TRBV6-1 with TRBJ2-2; a possible D gene is TRBD1 (6 bases). The V gene's germline CDR1 is MNHNS and CDR2 SASEGT. The CDR3 sequence is 14 residues long. Trimming removed 3 bases from V and 4 bases from J, with 9 bases in between. The CDR3 loop is CASSDHRVTGELFF. The CDR3 DNA is TGTGCCAGCAGTGACCACAGGGTCACCGGGGAGCTGTTTTTT.

This sequence joins TRBV11-2 and TRBJ1-4; possibly TRBD1 for D (5 bases). V was pared by 5 bases and J by 5 bases, with 15 bases between. The CDR3 loop spans 15 amino acids. Germline CDR1 and CDR2: SGHAT and FQNNGV. In DNA, the CDR3 is TGTGCCAGCAGCCACCGTACCGGGGGGAATGAAAAACTGTTTTTT. Translated, it gives CASSHRTGGNEKLFF.

This chain joins TRBV11-2 and TRBJ2-2; 7 bases fit TRBD1. Looked up from germline, CDR1 is SGHAT and CDR2 is FQNNGV. V lost 4 bases and J lost 7; bases outside the gene matches: 6. This CDR3 region has 14 residues. CDR3 DNA sequence: TGTGCCAGCAGCTCGACTCCAGGGGGCGGGGAGCTGTTTTTT. This translates into CASSSTPGGGELFF.

The rearrangement uses TRBV11-2 and TRBJ2-4; 7 nucleotides agree with TRBD1. CDR3 size: 18 residues. Trimming took 6 bases from V and 0 from J; bases not matched to a gene: 14. In germline, CDR1 is SGHAT, CDR2 FQNNGV. The DNA for the CDR3 is TGTGCCAGCAGTTCCCGCCGAGGGGGCCTGGGAGCCAAAAACATTCAGTACTTC. The encoded protein is CASSSRRGGLGAKNIQYF.

The rearrangement links TRBV7-8 to TRBJ1-2; D perhaps matches TRBD1 (5 bases). V lost 8 bases and J 4 bases, leaving 17 bases between the germline ends. This CDR3 comprises 14 residues. The germline gives CDR1 SGHVS, CDR2 FQNEAQ. CDR3 in amino acids: CASSREDGGYGYTF. The CDR3 nucleotides read TGTGCCAGCTCCCGTGAGGACGGGGGCTATGGCTACACCTTC.

As DNA, the CDR3 is TGCGCCAGCAGCCCGGGACAGGGAGGGGGCTATGGCTACACCTTC. It translates to CASSPGQGGGYGYTF. V is TRBV4-1 and J is TRBJ1-2, with 9 bases matching TRBD1. The CDR3 sequence is 15 residues long. Trimming cost V 4 bases and J 4 bases; bases outside gene matches: 7. Germline CDR1 MGHRA, CDR2 YSYEKL.

This rearrangement joins TRBV11-2 to TRBJ2-2, with D hard to call. The CDR3 totals 13 residues. The germline CDR1 and CDR2 sequences are SGHAT and FQNNGV. Trimming cost V 8 bases and J 7 bases, with 14 bases left between them. The CDR3 loop is CASALRRVGELFF. DNA of the CDR3: TGTGCCAGCGCCCTGAGAAGGGTCGGGGAGCTGTTTTTT.

This clone appeared a few times. Other DNA sequences of this sample code for an identical CDR3. This sequence joins TRBV6-5 and TRBJ2-2; D uncertain. The length of the CDR3 is 12 residues. Trimming left V 5 bases short and J 5 bases short, with 6 bases between. Germline CDR1 is MNHEY and CDR2 is SVGAGI. The CDR3 DNA reads as TGTGCCAGCAGTACAACTACCGGGGAGCTGTTTTTT. Translated, it gives CASSTTTGELFF.

The chain uses TRBV5-5 and TRBJ2-2, with 7 bases aligning to TRBD1. V shed 4 bases and J 1 base; nucleotides not matched to a gene: 4. The germline V gene encodes CDR1 SGHKS and CDR2 YYEKEE (reference sequence). The CDR3 contains 15 residues. Written as DNA, the CDR3 is TGTGCCAGCAGCCCGACAGGGTGGAACACCGGGGAGCTGTTTTTT. Its protein product is CASSPTGWNTGELFF.

V usage is TRBV12-5 and J usage is TRBJ2-1; no clear D gene. CDR1 is LGHNT, CDR2 FRNRAP, per germline. Trimming cost V 6 bases and J 5 bases, with 11 bases left between them. This CDR3 comprises 13 residues. CDR3: CASGKNVDNEQFF. The DNA of the CDR3 is TGTGCTAGTGGCAAGAACGTGGACAATGAGCAGTTCTTC.

The rearrangement uses TRBV10-3 and TRBJ1-1, with a possible D match to TRBD1 (5 bases). Between the trimmed V and J ends, which lost 4 bases and 9 bases, there was a span of 9 bases. The CDR3 covers 11 residues. CDR1 ENHRY and CDR2 SYGVKD come from the germline V gene. CDR3 nucleotide sequence: TGTGCCATCAGTGCCCGGGACCAAGCTTTCTTT. It codes for CAISARDQAFF.

V usage is TRBV2 and J usage is TRBJ2-2; D may be TRBD1 (6 bases). This CDR3 is built from 14 residues. The ends were cut back, 7 bases at V and 4 bases at J, with 13 bases in the middle. Germline V gives CDR1 SNHLY, CDR2 FYNNEI. CDR3 amino acids: CASNIQGLTGELFF. The CDR3 DNA follows: TGTGCCAGCAATATTCAGGGGCTCACCGGGGAGCTGTTTTTT. The entire variable domain, with the rest obtained from reference TRBV2 and TRBJ2-2, is as follows: EPEVTQTPSHQVTQMGQEVILRCVPISNHLYFYWYRQILGQKVEFLVSFYNNEISEKSEIFDDQFSVERPDGSNFTLKIRSTKLEDSAMYFCASNIQGLTGELFFGEGSRLTVL.

The chain recombines TRBV29-1 with TRBJ1-2; D gene uncertain. Trimming pared 4 bases from V and 1 base from J, leaving 16 bases between. The CDR3 spans 15 residues. CDR1 is SQVTM and CDR2 is ANQGSEA in the germline V gene. The CDR3 reads CSVVTPAGFNYGYTF. In DNA form, the CDR3 reads TGCAGCGTTGTAACCCCGGCGGGGTTTAACTATGGCTACACCTTC.